This T cell receptor beta chain was retrieved from a study of neurological immune-mediated disorders. The authors made cDNA by 5'RACE with 10-nucleotide random UMIs. TCRdb reprocessed the 5' RACE reads via MiXCR and lists one record per CDR3 protein. The repertoire holds tens of thousands of distinct CDR3 sequences, under 14% seen once, with 3% to 4.5% in the top ten. This clonotype came up many times. V lost 5 bases, J lost 0 bases, and 11 bases lay in between. This CDR3 is built from 15 residues. Germline CDR1 is SGHTA and CDR2 is FQGNSA. Sorted libraries were made with some 930,000 CD4+ or CD8+ T cells.

Sequencing was carried out using CD4+ T cells from blood. The TCR was taken from a woman aged 25 to 39 with HTLV-1-associated myelopathy (HAM/TSP). V gene TRBV7-2 combines with J gene TRBJ1-5, with TRBD1 as a possible D gene (5 bases). The CDR3 DNA is TGTGCCAGCAGCCCGGGGGTATATAGCAATCAGCCCCAGCATTTT. Protein sequence: CASSPGVYSNQPQHF.